This T cell receptor (beta chain) originates from a study of early T cells in non-severe SARS-CoV-2 infection. Overall study context: Sequencing was performed on bulk RNA from unsorted whole blood, leaving chains unpaired.

Study-level points and caveats: Database matching using VDJdb favored anti-spike CD8 responses, with private and CD4 specificities left missing.

From germline, CDR1 is MNHNS and CDR2 SASEGT. The CDR3 is 16 residues long. In regard to this clonotype: Its specificity is not known. This clone may be a read error of a much larger clone one base away.

Individual cDNA molecules carried attached unique molecular identifiers. Each CDR3 protein gets one entry after TCRdb re-called the 5' RACE reads with MiXCR. Of roughly 60,000 distinct CDR3 sequences in the sample, 13% were seen once. This sequence was found in an adult who was a healthcare worker with PCR-confirmed SARS-CoV-2 infection or an uninfected control (not recorded which). The gene calls are TRBV6-1 and TRBJ2-7; perhaps TRBD2 as D (6 bases). Material for sequencing was whole blood. The CDR3 spells CAGSSTDGGGGNEQYF. CDR3 DNA sequence: TGTGCCGGCAGTTCTACGGACGGGGGAGGCGGGAACGAGCAGTACTTC.